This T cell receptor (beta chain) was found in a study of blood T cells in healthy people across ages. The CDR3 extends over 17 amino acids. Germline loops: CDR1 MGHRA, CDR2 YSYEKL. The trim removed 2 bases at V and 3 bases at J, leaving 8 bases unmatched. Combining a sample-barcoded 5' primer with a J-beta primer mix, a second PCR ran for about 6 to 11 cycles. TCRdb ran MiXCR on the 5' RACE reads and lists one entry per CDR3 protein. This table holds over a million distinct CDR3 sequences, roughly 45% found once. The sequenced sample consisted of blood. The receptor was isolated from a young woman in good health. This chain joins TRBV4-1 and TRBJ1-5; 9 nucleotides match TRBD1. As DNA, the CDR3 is TGCGCCAGCAGCCAAACAAACGGGGACAGGGTCAATCAGCCCCAGCATTTT. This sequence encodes CASSQTNGDRVNQPQHF.